This is a list of T cell receptor beta chains from one sample in a study of OX40 agonist ivuxolimab in advanced cancers. Sequencing was performed with immunoSEQ multiplex PCR; in TCRdb, only in-frame clones are kept and a portion is missing. The table lists around 60,000 clones, 80% to 90% of them singletons. The sample in question was CD4+ or CD8+ T cells sorted from blood, obtained in a trial of the OX40 agonist ivuxolimab. The source of these receptors is an adult with an advanced solid tumor such as melanoma, head and neck, liver or kidney cancer. The CDR3 runs from the conserved cysteine through the conserved F or W. D genes are given only for firm matches. Size is omitted from some rows. Given values are once, few, many or a class for expanded clones.

>TRBJ1-5|TRBV5-1|NA|NA
CASSLQGTDQPQHF
TGCGCCAGCAGCTTGCAGGGAACGGATCAGCCCCAGCATTTT
>TRBJ2-1|TRBV5-4|NA|NA
CASSLEQGGYNEQFF
TGTGCCAGCAGCTTGGAACAGGGCGGGTACAATGAGCAGTTCTTC
>TRBJ1-1|TRBV4-1|NA|NA
CASSPREGSSVDFWATEAFF
TGCGCCAGCAGCCCCAGGGAGGGCAGTTCAGTTGACTTTTGGGCCACTGAAGCTTTCTTT
>TRBJ1-3|TRBV7-2|TRBD1|NA
CASRTTGVSGNTIYF
TGTGCCAGCAGAACTACAGGGGTATCTGGAAACACCATATATTTT
>TRBJ2-7|TRBV6-6|TRBD1|NA
CASSPLPGQGAGEQYF
TGTGCCAGCAGCCCCTTACCGGGACAGGGGGCTGGCGAGCAGTACTTC
>TRBJ1-1|TRBV15|NA|NA
CATSRVFGTSEAFF
TGTGCCACCAGCAGGGTTTTCGGGACAAGTGAAGCTTTCTTT
>TRBJ2-1|TRBV6-5|NA|NA
CASSYGSAPSYNEQFF
TGTGCCAGCAGTTACGGATCGGCACCATCTTACAATGAGCAGTTCTTC
>TRBJ1-2|TRBV19|TRBD1|NA
CASSMLRTGGAGYGYTF
TGTGCCAGTAGTATGCTGCGGACAGGGGGCGCTGGCTATGGTTACACCTTC
>TRBJ1-6|TRBV5-4|NA|once
CASSLSGYNSPLHF
TGTGCCAGCAGCTTGTCGGGATATAATTCACCCCTCCACTTT
>TRBJ2-2|TRBV9|NA|once
CASSVIATTGELFF
TGTGCCAGCAGCGTAATTGCTACCACCGGGGAGCTGTTTTTT
>TRBJ2-1|TRBV7-9|NA|many
CASSLGTSKHNFNEQFF
TGTGCCAGCAGCCTGGGGACCAGCAAACATAATTTCAATGAGCAGTTCTTC
>TRBJ2-2|TRBV9|TRBD2|NA
CASSPILAGEAGELFF
TGTGCCAGCAGCCCCATTCTAGCGGGAGAGGCCGGGGAGCTGTTTTTT
>TRBJ2-7|TRBV29-1|NA|few
CSVRLGGGGEGEQYF
TGCAGCGTTCGATTGGGGGGAGGGGGCGAGGGCGAGCAGTACTTC
>TRBJ1-1|TRBV2|TRBD1|NA
CASSPRTGSTEAFF
TGTGCCAGCAGTCCCCGGACAGGCAGCACTGAAGCTTTCTTT
>TRBJ2-5|TRBV5-1|TRBD2|NA
CASSLVGTRSETQYF
TGCGCCAGCAGCTTGGTCGGGACTAGAAGTGAGACCCAGTACTTC
>TRBJ1-2|TRBV21-1|NA|once
CASNKLGTRYGYTF
TGTGCCAGCAACAAATTAGGGACGAGGTATGGCTACACCTTC
>TRBJ2-1|TRBV19|TRBD2|NA
CASSIGPAGEANEQFF
TGTGCCAGTAGTATAGGACCAGCGGGAGAAGCCAATGAGCAGTTCTTC
>TRBJ2-7|TRBV6-5|TRBD1|NA
CASSGQGVSSYEQYF
TGTGCCAGCAGTGGACAGGGGGTGAGCTCCTACGAGCAGTACTTC
>TRBJ1-2|TRBV9|NA|once
CASSPRQLYGYTF
TGTGCCAGCAGCCCCCGGCAGCTTTATGGCTACACCTTC
>TRBJ2-1|TRBV2|TRBD2|once
CASREGLGGRNEQFF
TGTGCCAGCAGAGAAGGGCTGGGAGGGAGAAATGAGCAGTTCTTC
>TRBJ2-1|TRBV9|TRBD1|NA
CASSGNMGQGYQFF
TGTGCCAGCAGCGGGAACATGGGACAGGGCTATCAGTTCTTC
>TRBJ2-5|TRBV7-9|TRBD2|NA
CASSFPGGGPETQYF
TGTGCCAGCAGCTTCCCCGGCGGGGGACCAGAGACCCAGTACTTC
>TRBJ2-3|TRBV11-3|NA|NA
CASSFRTADTDTQYF
TGTGCCAGCAGCTTCAGGACGGCCGACACAGATACGCAGTATTTT
>TRBJ2-5|TRBV5-8|TRBD1|NA
CASSFFPGQGFQETQYF
TGTGCCAGCAGCTTTTTCCCGGGACAGGGCTTTCAAGAGACCCAGTACTTC
>TRBJ2-1|TRBV7-2|NA|NA
CASSLSRYNEQFF
TGTGCCAGCAGCTTATCCCGCTACAATGAGCAGTTCTTC
>TRBJ1-2|TRBV4-1|TRBD1|NA
CASSQDAGGDNYGYTF
TGCGCCAGCAGCCAAGACGCAGGGGGCGATAACTATGGCTACACCTTC
>TRBJ2-3|TRBV30|TRBD2|NA
CAWSVLAGGDTQYF
TGTGCCTGGAGCGTACTAGCGGGGGGGGATACGCAGTATTTT
>TRBJ2-7|TRBV7-2|NA|NA
CASSLDGDEQYF
TGTGCCAGCAGCTTAGACGGGGATGAGCAGTACTTC
>TRBJ2-7|TRBV5-4|NA|once
CASSLAGRSYEQYF
TGTGCCAGCAGCTTGGCGGGACGGAGCTACGAGCAGTACTTC
>TRBJ1-2|TRBV2|NA|few
CASTEYRATVGGYTF
TGTGCCAGCACGGAATACAGGGCTACGGTTGGAGGCTACACCTTC
>TRBJ1-1|TRBV6-6|NA|NA
CASSRSHKIPEAFF
TGTGCCAGCAGTCGATCCCATAAGATCCCTGAAGCTTTCTTT
>TRBJ1-2|TRBV4-1|NA|NA
CASSIQGHSYGYTF
TGCGCCAGTTCCATTCAGGGGCACAGTTATGGCTACACCTTC
>TRBJ1-2|TRBV6-1|NA|NA
CASSEISQGLGYGYTF
TGTGCCAGCAGTGAAATTTCACAGGGACTTGGCTATGGCTACACCTTC
>TRBJ2-1|TRBV5-4|TRBD2|once
CASSSPSGRSYNEQFF
TGTGCCAGCAGCTCGCCTAGCGGCCGCTCCTACAATGAGCAGTTCTTC
>TRBJ2-2|TRBV19|TRBD1|NA
CASSTRTGQTGELFF
TGTGCCAGTAGTACCCGGACAGGGCAGACCGGGGAGCTGTTTTTT
>TRBJ2-1|TRBV5-6|NA|NA
CASSWDPYNEQFF
TGTGCCAGCAGCTGGGACCCATACAATGAGCAGTTCTTC
>TRBJ2-2|TRBV2|NA|NA
CASSGGGGANTGELFF
TGTGCCAGCAGTGGGGGAGGGGGCGCGAACACCGGGGAGCTGTTTTTT
>TRBJ2-3|TRBV11-2|NA|NA
CASSLMGTQYF
TGTGCCAGCAGCTTAATGGGGACGCAGTATTTT
>TRBJ2-7|TRBV5-1|TRBD1|NA
CASSLEGAQSSYEQYF
TGCGCCAGCAGCTTGGAGGGGGCGCAGAGCTCCTACGAGCAGTACTTC
>TRBJ2-7|TRBV4-3|NA|few
CASSPTSTRSHEQYF
TGCGCCAGCAGCCCTACGTCCACAAGATCCCACGAGCAGTACTTC
>TRBJ2-1|TRBV5-1|NA|NA
CASSDRAGDNEQFF
TGCGCCAGCAGCGACCGGGCCGGTGACAATGAGCAGTTCTTC
>TRBJ2-3|TRBV7-6|TRBD2|NA
CASSLGAGTSDTQYF
TGTGCCAGCAGCTTAGGAGCGGGAACTTCAGATACGCAGTATTTT
>TRBJ1-4|TRBV9|NA|NA
CASSVSSTGGEKLFF
TGTGCCAGCAGCGTAAGCTCAACGGGGGGTGAAAAACTGTTTTTT
>TRBJ1-6|TRBV7-9|TRBD1|NA
CASSFGTAYNSPLHF
TGTGCCAGCAGTTTCGGGACAGCTTATAATTCACCCCTCCACTTT
>TRBJ2-2|TRBV19|NA|NA
CASRRTQTNTGELFF
TGTGCCAGTAGGAGGACCCAGACGAACACCGGGGAGCTGTTTTTT
>TRBJ2-7|TRBV11-3|NA|NA
CASSLAPNSYEQYF
TGTGCCAGCTCGCTAGCGCCTAACTCCTACGAGCAGTACTTC
>TRBJ2-1|TRBV9|TRBD2|NA
CASSATTSTEQFF
TGTGCCAGCAGCGCAACGACTAGCACTGAGCAGTTCTTC
>TRBJ2-1|TRBV5-6|TRBD2|NA
CASSYIAGGPLTGEQFF
TGTGCCAGCAGCTACATAGCGGGAGGGCCTCTTACTGGTGAGCAGTTCTTC
>TRBJ1-1|TRBV6-5|NA|NA
CASSYGLRGTEAFF
TGTGCCAGCAGTTACGGCCTAAGGGGCACTGAAGCTTTCTTT
>TRBJ1-2|TRBV7-9|NA|NA
CASSLAALNYGYTF
TGTGCCAGCAGCTTAGCCGCCCTAAACTATGGCTACACCTTC
>TRBJ2-3|TRBV29-1|NA|NA
CSVEGEVSGAGGLDTQYF
TGCAGCGTTGAAGGGGAGGTCTCCGGGGCGGGTGGCTTAGATACGCAGTATTTT
>TRBJ2-1|TRBV19|NA|NA
CASSARGEQFF
TGTGCCAGTAGTGCCAGGGGTGAGCAGTTCTTC
>TRBJ2-5|TRBV14|NA|NA
CASSSPGAGETQYF
TGTGCCAGCAGCTCACCGGGAGCCGGAGAGACCCAGTACTTC
>TRBJ1-1|TRBV5-1|NA|NA
CASSLGGQEAFF
TGCGCCAGCAGCTTGGGGGGGCAGGAAGCTTTCTTT
>TRBJ2-5|TRBV5-1|TRBD2|NA
CASSQAASGIRGTQYF
TGCGCCAGCAGCCAGGCGGCTAGCGGGATTAGGGGGACCCAGTACTTC
>TRBJ1-1|TRBV30|NA|NA
CAWSRKAGGGEAFF
TGTGCCTGGAGTCGGAAAGCTGGGGGGGGTGAAGCTTTCTTT
>TRBJ2-2|TRBV13|NA|NA
CASSPNPTGELFF
TGTGCCAGCAGTCCCAACCCCACCGGGGAGCTGTTTTTT
>TRBJ1-1|TRBV29-1|NA|NA
CSAPGPLRAEAFF
TGCAGCGCTCCGGGGCCCCTGAGGGCTGAAGCTTTCTTT
>TRBJ2-5|TRBV6-6|NA|NA
CASSYSEAETQYF
TGTGCCAGCAGTTACTCCGAGGCGGAGACCCAGTACTTC
>TRBJ1-2|TRBV6-5|NA|NA
CASSTPVTFYGYTF
TGTGCCAGCAGCACCCCTGTCACGTTCTATGGCTACACCTTC